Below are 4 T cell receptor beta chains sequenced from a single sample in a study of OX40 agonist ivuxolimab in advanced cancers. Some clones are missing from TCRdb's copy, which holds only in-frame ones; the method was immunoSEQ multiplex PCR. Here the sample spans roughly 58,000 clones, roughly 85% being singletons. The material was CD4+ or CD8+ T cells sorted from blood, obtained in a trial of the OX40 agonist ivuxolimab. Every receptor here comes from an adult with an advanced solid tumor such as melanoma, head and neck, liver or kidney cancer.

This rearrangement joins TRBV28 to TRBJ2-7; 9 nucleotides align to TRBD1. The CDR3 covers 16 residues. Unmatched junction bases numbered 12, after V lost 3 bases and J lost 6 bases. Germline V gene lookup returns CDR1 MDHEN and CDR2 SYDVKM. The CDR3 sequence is CASSLWGGQGTVEQYF. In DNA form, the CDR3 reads TGTGCCAGCAGTTTGTGGGGGGGACAGGGAACAGTCGAGCAGTACTTC.

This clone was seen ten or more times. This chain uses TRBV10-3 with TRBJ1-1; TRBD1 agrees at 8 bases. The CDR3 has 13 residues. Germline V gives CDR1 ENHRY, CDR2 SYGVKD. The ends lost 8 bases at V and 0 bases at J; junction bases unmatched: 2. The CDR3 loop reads CAIATGVNTEAFF. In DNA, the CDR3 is TGTGCCATCGCGACAGGGGTGAACACTGAAGCTTTCTTT.

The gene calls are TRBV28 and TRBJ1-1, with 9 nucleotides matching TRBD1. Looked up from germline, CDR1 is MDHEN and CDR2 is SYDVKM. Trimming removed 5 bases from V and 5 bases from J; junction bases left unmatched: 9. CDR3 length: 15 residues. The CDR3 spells CASSLGTGRWTEAFF. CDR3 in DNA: TGTGCCAGCAGTCTTGGGACAGGGAGGTGGACTGAAGCTTTCTTT.

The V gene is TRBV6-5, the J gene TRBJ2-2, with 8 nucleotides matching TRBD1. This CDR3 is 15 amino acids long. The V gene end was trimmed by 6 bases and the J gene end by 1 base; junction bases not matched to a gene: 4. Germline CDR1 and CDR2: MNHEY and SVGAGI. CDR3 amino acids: CASRRGTGNTGELFF. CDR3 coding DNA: TGTGCCAGCAGACGCGGGACAGGGAACACCGGGGAGCTGTTTTTT.